The 12 T cell receptor beta chains below all came from one sample that was sequenced in a study of T-cell memory formation after mild COVID-19. TCRdb called the 5' RACE reads again in MiXCR, with one record for every CDR3 protein. This table has 120,000 to 150,000 distinct CDR3 sequences, 6% appearing once. Input material: PBMCs or a T cell subset sorted from them (not recorded which). The source of these receptors is an adult woman who had mild COVID-19 (a few samples of this study predate the infection). Cell type and time point are not known.

This clonotype appeared a few times. The rearrangement joins TRBV7-3 to TRBJ2-1; D unresolved. V was trimmed by 0 bases and J by 4 bases, leaving 7 bases between them. Germline CDR1 and CDR2: SGHTA and FQGTGA. CDR3 length equals 14 residues. The CDR3 DNA follows: TGTGCCAGCAGCTTAACAGCAGGTTACAATGAGCAGTTCTTC. It translates to CASSLTAGYNEQFF.

This clonotype was picked up a small number of times. This sequence joins TRBV3-1 and TRBJ2-1; D gene ambiguous. Germline loops: CDR1 LGHDT, CDR2 YNNKEL (reference sequence). The germline V and J ends were trimmed by 2 bases and 6 bases, with 8 bases remaining between them. The CDR3 runs to 13 residues. CDR3 residues: CASSQFGSNEQFF. In DNA, the CDR3 is TGTGCCAGCAGCCAATTCGGATCCAATGAGCAGTTCTTC.

The chain is built from TRBV29-1 and TRBJ2-7; the D gene could be TRBD1 or TRBD2 (5 bases each). The germline V gene has CDR1 SQVTM and CDR2 ANQGSEA. The CDR3 totals 12 residues. V lost 4 bases and J lost 2, with 9 bases in between. CDR3 sequence: CSVVGTTYEQYF. In DNA, the CDR3 is TGCAGCGTTGTGGGGACCACCTACGAGCAGTACTTC.

Only a few counts were recorded for this clonotype. V is TRBV2 and J is TRBJ1-1; unclear D gene. The CDR3 totals 14 residues. The germline gives CDR1 SNHLY, CDR2 FYNNEI. The V and J ends lost 2 bases and 5 bases respectively, with 12 bases between them. Here the CDR3 reads CASSEMEGSTEAFF. Here the CDR3 DNA reads TGTGCCAGCAGTGAAATGGAGGGTAGTACTGAAGCTTTCTTT.

This clonotype occurred many times. V gene TRBV4-2 combines with J gene TRBJ2-3; 10 bases are shared with TRBD1. V lost 3 bases, J lost 0 bases, and 6 bases stayed unmatched. Germline V gene sequence: CDR1 LGHNA, CDR2 YNFKEQ. CDR3 size: 17 residues. The CDR3 DNA reads as TGTGCCAGCAGCCAGGGACAGGGGCCGTTAAGCACAGATACGCAGTATTTT. The encoded protein is CASSQGQGPLSTDTQYF.

This sequence joins TRBV11-3 and TRBJ2-1; a weak D match, TRBD2 (7 bases). The CDR3 is 16 amino acids. Trimming took off 0 bases at V and 4 bases at J, with 13 bases between the two ends. The germline CDR1 and CDR2 sequences are SGHNT and YENEEA. The CDR3 DNA reads as TGTGCCAGCAGCTTAGAGGGGGGGCTGCTATACAATGAGCAGTTCTTC. This encodes CASSLEGGLLYNEQFF.

The V gene is TRBV20-1, the J gene TRBJ2-7, with 7 nucleotides matching TRBD1. The CDR3 is 15 amino acids. J gave up 0 bases and V 0 bases, and 5 bases lay outside the gene matches. Germline assignment: CDR1 DFQATT and CDR2 SNEGSKA (reference sequence). CDR3 in amino acids: CSARDGQARSYEQYF. For the CDR3, the DNA is TGCAGTGCTAGAGATGGACAGGCCCGCTCCTACGAGCAGTACTTC.

This clonotype was counted many times. V gene TRBV7-6 combines with J gene TRBJ2-1; a possible D gene is TRBD2 (5 bases). The CDR3 has 16 amino acids. CDR1 and CDR2 (germline): SGHVS, FNYEAQ. V shed 0 bases and J shed 6 bases, with 15 bases lying between them. The CDR3 sequence: CASSLAPVGSSNEQFF. DNA for the CDR3: TGTGCCAGCAGCTTAGCGCCGGTGGGGAGCTCCAATGAGCAGTTCTTC.

This clonotype was seen ten or more times. The chain links TRBV29-1 to TRBJ2-2; D possibly uses TRBD1 or TRBD2 (5 bases each). The CDR3 loop spans 15 amino acids. V lost 6 bases and J lost 1, with 15 bases in between. Germline V gene data show CDR1 as SQVTM and CDR2 as ANQGSEA. The CDR3 bases are TGCAGCGTCCGAACCGGGACCGGGAACACCGGGGAGCTGTTTTTT. Its protein is CSVRTGTGNTGELFF.

The V and J genes are TRBV6-5 and TRBJ1-1; D call uncertain. This CDR3 spans 13 amino acids. Looked up from germline, CDR1 is MNHEY and CDR2 is SVGAGI. V was trimmed by 0 bases and J by 7 bases, leaving 9 bases between them. As DNA, the CDR3 is TGTGCCAGCAGTTACTCGATTCACAGTGAAGCTTTCTTT. Its translation: CASSYSIHSEAFF.

This clonotype was detected many times. This rearrangement joins TRBV12-5 to TRBJ2-5; 9 nucleotides align to TRBD2. Looked up from germline, CDR1 is LGHNT and CDR2 is FRNRAP. The CDR3 has 19 residues. V was pared by 0 bases and J by 7 bases, with 18 bases of the junction left unmatched. The CDR3 DNA follows: TGTGCTAGTGGTTTGGTAACAGCGGGAGGCTCTTCTGGGGTTGGGACCCAGTACTTC. It is translated as CASGLVTAGGSSGVGTQYF.

Ten or more counts support this clonotype. The genes are TRBV18 and TRBJ2-1, with D unclear. Germline CDR1 is KGHSH and CDR2 is LQKENI. The CDR3 has 16 amino acids. V lost 6 bases and J 2 bases, leaving 17 bases between the germline ends. This CDR3 is CASSPPLGVAYNEQFF. DNA of the CDR3: TGTGCCAGCTCCCCTCCGCTCGGAGTAGCCTACAATGAGCAGTTCTTC.